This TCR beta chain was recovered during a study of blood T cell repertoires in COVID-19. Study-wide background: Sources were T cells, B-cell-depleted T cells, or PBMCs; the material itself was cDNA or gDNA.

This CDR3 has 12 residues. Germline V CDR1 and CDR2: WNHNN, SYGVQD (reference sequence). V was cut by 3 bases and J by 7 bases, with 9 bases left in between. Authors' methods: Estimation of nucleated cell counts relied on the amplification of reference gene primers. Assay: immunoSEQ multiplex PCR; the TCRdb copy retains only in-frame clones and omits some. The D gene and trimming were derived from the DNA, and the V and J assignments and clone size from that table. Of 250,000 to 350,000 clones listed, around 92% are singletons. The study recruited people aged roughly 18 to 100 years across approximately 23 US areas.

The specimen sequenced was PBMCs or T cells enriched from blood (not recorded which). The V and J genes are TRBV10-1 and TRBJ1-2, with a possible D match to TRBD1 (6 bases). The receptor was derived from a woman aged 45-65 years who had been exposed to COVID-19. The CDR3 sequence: CASSEWGRGYTF. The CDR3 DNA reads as TGCGCCAGCAGTGAATGGGGGCGTGGCTACACCTTC.